This entry lists 14 T cell receptor beta chains sequenced from one sample in a study of blood T cell repertoires in COVID-19. Libraries were prepared by immunoSEQ multiplex PCR; TCRdb keeps only in-frame clonotypes and omits some of them. The profile shows roughly 250,000 clones, over 75% of them singletons. The sample taken for sequencing was peripheral blood. These receptors were obtained from a human donor in a cohort sampled during active COVID-19.

The chain recombines TRBV9 with TRBJ2-5; TRBD2 matches 9 bases. There are 16 residues in the CDR3. Germline V gives CDR1 SGDLS, CDR2 YYNGEE. Losses at the gene ends were 6 bases for V and 5 bases for J; bases not matched to a gene: 14. The CDR3 reads CASTPHGRGGGETQYF. The CDR3 nucleotides are TGTGCCAGCACCCCCCACGGGCGGGGGGGCGGGGAGACCCAGTACTTC.

The chain links TRBV5-1 to TRBJ2-5, with D possibly matching TRBD1 (6 bases). The germline gives CDR1 SGHRS, CDR2 YFSETQ. Trimming left V 1 base short and J 5 bases short, with 15 bases between. CDR3 length: 15 residues. Here the CDR3 reads CASSLSQGLWETQYF. CDR3 DNA: TGCGCCAGCAGCTTGAGTCAGGGGCTTTGGGAGACCCAGTACTTC.

This chain links TRBV11-2 with TRBJ1-1, with D unclear. The CDR3 contains 14 residues. V was cut by 4 bases and J by 4 bases, with 13 bases left in between. From germline, CDR1 is SGHAT and CDR2 FQNNGV. The CDR3 spells CASSSQLGFTEAFF. Written as DNA, the CDR3 is TGTGCCAGCAGCTCACAGCTTGGGTTCACTGAAGCTTTCTTT.

V is TRBV20-1 and J is TRBJ2-7; the D gene is possibly TRBD2 (5 bases). The germline V gene has CDR1 DFQATT and CDR2 SNEGSKA (reference sequence). V was shortened by 3 bases and J by 0 bases, with 9 bases between the two germline ends. The CDR3 totals 13 residues. The CDR3 DNA sequence: TGCAGTGCTAGTACGGGGTTCTCCTACGAGCAGTACTTC. Residues: CSASTGFSYEQYF.

This sequence joins TRBV6-6 and TRBJ1-4; the D is unclear. The V end lost 8 bases, the J end lost 4 bases, and 8 bases lay between the germline ends. The V gene's germline CDR1 is MNHNY and CDR2 SVGAGI (reference sequence). This CDR3 is 12 amino acids long. The CDR3 DNA sequence: TGTGCCAGCGACGGGAATAATGAAAAACTGTTTTTT. It encodes CASDGNNEKLFF.

The count of this clone is one. The V gene is TRBV18, the J gene TRBJ1-3; TRBD1 matches 7 bases. V trimming: 0 bases; J trimming: 4 bases; junction bases outside the gene matches: 6. Germline values: CDR1 KGHSH, CDR2 LQKENI. The CDR3 loop spans 16 amino acids. The CDR3 nucleotides are TGTGCCAGCTCACCACCTACAGGGGTCTACGGAAACACCATATATTTT. The encoded protein is CASSPPTGVYGNTIYF.

The genes are TRBV19 and TRBJ1-3; tentative D call: TRBD1 (5 bases). Germline V gene data show CDR1 as LNHDA and CDR2 as SQIVND (reference sequence). V lost 5 bases and J lost 3, with 23 bases in between. This CDR3 has 18 residues. CDR3 protein: CASSWRAGKVDSGNTIYF. The CDR3 DNA is TGTGCCAGTAGTTGGAGGGCAGGGAAGGTTGACAGTGGAAACACCATATATTTT.

The gene calls are TRBV7-2 and TRBJ2-3, with 10 nucleotides matching TRBD2. Trimming at V came to 1 base and at J to 7 bases, leaving 14 bases not matched to a gene. This CDR3 is 18 amino acids long. CDR1 and CDR2 (germline): SGHTA, FQGNSA. The CDR3 reads CASSLGSAGGPGYNTQYF. The CDR3 DNA follows: TGTGCCAGCAGCTTAGGATCAGCGGGAGGGCCGGGGTACAATACGCAGTATTTT.

This clone was observed a few times. The genes are TRBV7-9 and TRBJ2-5; 10 bases are a match to TRBD2. The CDR3 contains 17 residues. Germline lookup yields CDR1 SEHNR and CDR2 FQNEAQ (reference sequence). Trimming at V came to 5 bases and at J to 5 bases, leaving 14 bases not matched to a gene. CDR3: CASSPRGVLAGVETQYF. CDR3 in DNA: TGTGCCAGCAGCCCGCGGGGGGTGCTAGCGGGAGTTGAGACCCAGTACTTC.

The CDR3 bases are TGTGCCATCAGTGAGTCGGGCGGGTACAATCAGCCCCAGCATTTT. Translation: CAISESGGYNQPQHF. J is TRBJ1-5 and V is TRBV10-3; D remains unclear. The germline gives CDR1 ENHRY, CDR2 SYGVKD. The CDR3 length is 15 residues. Trimming left V 0 bases short and J 3 bases short, with 9 bases between.

This clone was counted a few times. This chain uses TRBV2 with TRBJ1-6; maybe TRBD1 (5 bases). CDR1 and CDR2 from the germline V gene are SNHLY and FYNNEI. Between the trimmed V and J ends, which lost 8 bases and 7 bases, there was a span of 9 bases. CDR3 length: 12 amino acids. CDR3 residues: CASGDSNSPLHF. The CDR3 nucleotides are TGTGCCAGCGGGGACTCAAATTCACCCCTCCACTTT.

V gene TRBV28 combines with J gene TRBJ2-7; TRBD1 might be the D (6 bases). Germline loops: CDR1 MDHEN, CDR2 SYDVKM. This CDR3 region has 16 residues. V gave up 3 bases and J gave up 2 bases, with 17 bases separating them. The CDR3 DNA sequence: TGTGCCAGCAGTTTGTCAGGGGCTACCAACACCTACGAGCAGTACTTC. This translates into CASSLSGATNTYEQYF.

This chain connects TRBV6-5 to TRBJ2-7, with a weak D call TRBD2 (5 bases). This CDR3 has 15 amino acids. Germline V gene lookup returns CDR1 MNHEY and CDR2 SVGAGI. V shed 7 bases and J shed 1 base, with 17 bases lying between them. The CDR3 DNA follows: TGTGCCAGCAATCCAGGCGGACTTCGGTCCTACGAGCAGTACTTC. Translation gives CASNPGGLRSYEQYF.

There are many counts of this clone. This chain links TRBV19 with TRBJ1-5, with no clear D. The germline V and J ends were trimmed by 7 bases and 0 bases, with 13 bases remaining between them. CDR3 length equals 15 residues. Looked up from germline, CDR1 is LNHDA and CDR2 is SQIVND (reference sequence). CDR3 nucleotides: TGTGCCAGTACCGCACTGAGTTATAGCAATCAGCCCCAGCATTTT. Protein: CASTALSYSNQPQHF. Full variable domain (rest looked up from reference TRBV19 and TRBJ1-5): DGGITQSPKYLFRKEGQNVTLSCEQNLNHDAMYWYRQDPGQGLRLIYYSQIVNDFQKGDIAEGYSVSREKKESFPLTVTSAQKNPTAFYLCASTALSYSNQPQHFGDGTRLSIL.